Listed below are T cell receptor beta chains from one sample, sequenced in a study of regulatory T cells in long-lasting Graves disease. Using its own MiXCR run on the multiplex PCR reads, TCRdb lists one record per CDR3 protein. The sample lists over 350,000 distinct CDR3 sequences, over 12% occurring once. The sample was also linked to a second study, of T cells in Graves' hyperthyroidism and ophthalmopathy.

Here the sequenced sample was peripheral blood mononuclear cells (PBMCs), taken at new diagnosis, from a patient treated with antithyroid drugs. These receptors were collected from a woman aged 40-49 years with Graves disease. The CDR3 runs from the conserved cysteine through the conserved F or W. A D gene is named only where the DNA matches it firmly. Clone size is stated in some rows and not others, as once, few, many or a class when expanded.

CDR3 protein: CASSRVGRFSSDTQYF
CDR3 DNA: TGCGCCAGCAGCCGAGTGGGACGGTTTAGTTCAGATACGCAGTATTTT
D gene: .
clone size: few
J gene: TRBJ2-3
V gene: TRBV4-1

CDR3 protein: CASSYGGVQETQYF
CDR3 DNA: TGTGCCAGCAGTTATGGAGGGGTCCAAGAGACCCAGTACTTC
D gene: .
clone size: few
J gene: TRBJ2-5
V gene: TRBV7-9

CDR3 protein: CASSLLYNEQFF
CDR3 DNA: TGTGCCAGCAGTTTGTTGTACAATGAGCAGTTCTTC
D gene: .
clone size: many
J gene: TRBJ2-1
V gene: TRBV28

CDR3 protein: CSVRRDSEAFF
CDR3 DNA: TGCAGCGTTCGGCGCGACTCTGAAGCTTTCTTT
D gene: .
clone size: few
J gene: TRBJ1-1
V gene: TRBV29-1

CDR3 protein: CSARRRDRLPEQYF
CDR3 DNA: TGCAGTGCCAGACGCCGGGACAGGTTGCCCGAGCAGTACTTC
D gene: TRBD1
clone size: .
J gene: TRBJ2-7
V gene: TRBV20-1

CDR3 protein: CASSLASPGEGPYNEQFF
CDR3 DNA: TGTGCCAGCAGCTTAGCCTCGCCAGGTGAGGGACCCTACAATGAGCAGTTCTTC
D gene: .
clone size: many
J gene: TRBJ2-1
V gene: TRBV7-2

CDR3 protein: CASSSAGTGNTGELFF
CDR3 DNA: TGTGCCAGCAGTTCAGCCGGGACAGGGAACACCGGGGAGCTGTTTTTT
D gene: TRBD1
clone size: many
J gene: TRBJ2-2
V gene: TRBV27

CDR3 protein: CASSQAAGLVRAEQYF
CDR3 DNA: TGTGCCAGCAGCCAAGCGGCGGGACTAGTAAGGGCCGAGCAGTACTTC
D gene: TRBD2
clone size: once
J gene: TRBJ2-7
V gene: TRBV3-1

CDR3 protein: CASSLVTASKGAYEQYF
CDR3 DNA: TGTGCCAGCAGTTTAGTAACGGCGTCGAAAGGAGCCTACGAGCAGTACTTC
D gene: .
clone size: many
J gene: TRBJ2-7
V gene: TRBV28

CDR3 protein: CASSTGPPFRGGQYF
CDR3 DNA: TGTGCCAGCAGTACGGGACCCCCATTCCGGGGTGGGCAGTACTTC
D gene: .
clone size: many
J gene: TRBJ2-7
V gene: TRBV12-3/TRBV12-4

CDR3 protein: CASSPQSSGTSYEQYF
CDR3 DNA: TGCGCCAGCAGCCCCCAATCTAGCGGAACCTCCTACGAGCAGTACTTC
D gene: TRBD2
clone size: many
J gene: TRBJ2-7
V gene: TRBV5-1

CDR3 protein: CSAQMGDTGELFF
CDR3 DNA: TGCAGTGCCCAAATGGGGGATACCGGGGAGCTGTTTTTT
D gene: .
clone size: many
J gene: TRBJ2-2
V gene: TRBV20-1

CDR3 protein: CASSLGAPLHF
CDR3 DNA: TGTGCCAGCTCCCTGGGCGCACCCCTCCACTTT
D gene: .
clone size: many
J gene: TRBJ1-6
V gene: TRBV7-9

CDR3 protein: CASSNAGTGYNEQFF
CDR3 DNA: TGTGCCAGCAGCAACGCGGGGACAGGGTACAATGAGCAGTTCTTC
D gene: TRBD1
clone size: many
J gene: TRBJ2-1
V gene: TRBV9

CDR3 protein: CASSLRIGGEQPQHF
CDR3 DNA: TGTGCCAGCAGCTTAAGGATAGGGGGCGAGCAGCCCCAGCATTTT
D gene: TRBD1
clone size: few
J gene: TRBJ1-5
V gene: TRBV7-2

CDR3 protein: CASSDYTDTQYF
CDR3 DNA: TGTGCCAGCAGCGACTACACAGATACGCAGTATTTT
D gene: .
clone size: .
J gene: TRBJ2-3
V gene: TRBV7-2

CDR3 protein: CAWSAWDTQYF
CDR3 DNA: TGTGCCTGGAGCGCTTGGGATACGCAGTATTTT
D gene: .
clone size: few
J gene: TRBJ2-3
V gene: TRBV30

CDR3 protein: CATSRDLGLASDTQYF
CDR3 DNA: TGTGCCACCAGCAGAGATCTTGGGCTAGCCTCAGATACGCAGTATTTT
D gene: .
clone size: .
J gene: TRBJ2-3
V gene: TRBV15

CDR3 protein: CASSLPRGQGGDEAFF
CDR3 DNA: TGTGCCAGCAGTTTGCCCCGGGGGCAGGGAGGAGATGAAGCTTTCTTT
D gene: .
clone size: many
J gene: TRBJ1-1
V gene: TRBV28

CDR3 protein: CASSLTQRTDTQYF
CDR3 DNA: TGTGCCAGCAGCTTAACGCAGCGGACGGATACGCAGTATTTT
D gene: .
clone size: .
J gene: TRBJ2-3
V gene: TRBV7-3

CDR3 protein: CARGQGAEGYTF
CDR3 DNA: TGCGCCAGGGGACAGGGGGCAGAGGGCTACACCTTC
D gene: TRBD1
clone size: .
J gene: TRBJ1-2
V gene: TRBV10-2

CDR3 protein: CASSYLGSLDTQYF
CDR3 DNA: TGCGCCAGCAGCTACCTTGGGTCTCTCGATACGCAGTATTTT
D gene: .
clone size: many
J gene: TRBJ2-3
V gene: TRBV5-1

CDR3 protein: CSARVGRVGTAYNSPLHF
CDR3 DNA: TGCAGTGCTAGAGTAGGGCGTGTGGGTACCGCTTATAATTCACCCCTCCACTTT
D gene: .
clone size: .
J gene: TRBJ1-6
V gene: TRBV20-1

CDR3 protein: CASSSRTGGFGYTF
CDR3 DNA: TGCGCCAGCAGCTCCCGGACAGGGGGTTTTGGCTACACCTTC
D gene: TRBD1
clone size: .
J gene: TRBJ1-2
V gene: TRBV4-1

CDR3 protein: CAISDTSEQYF
CDR3 DNA: TGTGCCATCAGTGACACTAGCGAGCAGTACTTC
D gene: .
clone size: many
J gene: TRBJ2-7
V gene: TRBV10-3

CDR3 protein: CASSSWTGSYNSPLHF
CDR3 DNA: TGTGCCAGCAGTTCTTGGACAGGTTCTTATAATTCACCCCTCCACTTT
D gene: TRBD1
clone size: few
J gene: TRBJ1-6
V gene: TRBV6-2/TRBV6-3

CDR3 protein: CASSLVQGENEKLFF
CDR3 DNA: TGTGCCAGCAGTTTGGTGCAGGGGGAAAATGAAAAACTGTTTTTT
D gene: TRBD1
clone size: .
J gene: TRBJ1-4
V gene: TRBV12-3/TRBV12-4

CDR3 protein: CASTETSVTDTQYF
CDR3 DNA: TGTGCCAGTACCGAGACTAGCGTTACAGATACGCAGTATTTT
D gene: TRBD2
clone size: few
J gene: TRBJ2-3
V gene: TRBV19

CDR3 protein: CASSLYGSKNTEAFF
CDR3 DNA: TGTGCCAGCAGTTTATATGGATCGAAGAACACTGAAGCTTTCTTT
D gene: .
clone size: many
J gene: TRBJ1-1
V gene: TRBV28

CDR3 protein: CASSLEGTGYTF
CDR3 DNA: TGTGCCAGCAGCTTAGAAGGGACTGGCTACACCTTC
D gene: .
clone size: many
J gene: TRBJ1-2
V gene: TRBV7-2

CDR3 protein: CASSYSGDRPFF
CDR3 DNA: TGTGCCAGCAGTTACTCGGGGGACCGTCCGTTCTTC
D gene: .
clone size: many
J gene: TRBJ2-1
V gene: TRBV6-2/TRBV6-3

CDR3 protein: CASSLGTGAIEQYF
CDR3 DNA: TGCGCCAGCAGCTTGGGGACAGGGGCGATTGAGCAGTACTTC
D gene: TRBD1
clone size: many
J gene: TRBJ2-7
V gene: TRBV5-1

CDR3 protein: CASSFGPMSSGANVLTF
CDR3 DNA: TGCGCCAGCAGCTTCGGACCCATGAGCTCTGGGGCCAACGTCCTGACTTTC
D gene: .
clone size: once
J gene: TRBJ2-6
V gene: TRBV4-1

CDR3 protein: CASMRDNEQFF
CDR3 DNA: TGTGCCAGCATGAGAGACAATGAGCAGTTCTTC
D gene: .
clone size: .
J gene: TRBJ2-1
V gene: TRBV5-4

CDR3 protein: CASSLTPGQDTDTQYF
CDR3 DNA: TGTGCCAGCAGTTTAACACCGGGACAGGACACAGATACGCAGTATTTT
D gene: TRBD1
clone size: .
J gene: TRBJ2-3
V gene: TRBV28

CDR3 protein: CASSLAGGDSPLHF
CDR3 DNA: TGCGCCAGCAGCTTGGCAGGGGGAGATTCACCCCTCCACTTT
D gene: TRBD1
clone size: .
J gene: TRBJ1-6
V gene: TRBV5-1

CDR3 protein: CSVRQGPQEAFF
CDR3 DNA: TGCAGCGTTAGACAGGGGCCGCAAGAAGCTTTCTTT
D gene: TRBD1
clone size: few
J gene: TRBJ1-1
V gene: TRBV29-1

CDR3 protein: CSARGPRQASKETQYF
CDR3 DNA: TGCAGTGCTAGAGGGCCCCGGCAGGCATCAAAAGAGACCCAGTACTTC
D gene: .
clone size: many
J gene: TRBJ2-5
V gene: TRBV20-1

CDR3 protein: CAGSPLTGGAGDTQYF
CDR3 DNA: TGTGCCGGCAGCCCGTTAACCGGGGGGGCGGGAGATACGCAGTATTTT
D gene: TRBD2
clone size: many
J gene: TRBJ2-3
V gene: TRBV2

CDR3 protein: CASRLMGKNIQYF
CDR3 DNA: TGTGCCAGTAGGTTAATGGGAAAAAACATTCAGTACTTC
D gene: .
clone size: few
J gene: TRBJ2-4
V gene: TRBV19

CDR3 protein: CASGNSGGGGTDTQYF
CDR3 DNA: TGTGCCAGCGGTAATAGCGGAGGGGGGGGTACAGATACGCAGTATTTT
D gene: .
clone size: many
J gene: TRBJ2-3
V gene: TRBV28

CDR3 protein: CASSQEDALGGLGQETQYF
CDR3 DNA: TGTGCCAGCAGCCAAGAAGATGCGTTGGGTGGACTAGGTCAAGAGACCCAGTACTTC
D gene: TRBD2
clone size: many
J gene: TRBJ2-5
V gene: TRBV3-1

CDR3 protein: CASSQAGGYTDTQYF
CDR3 DNA: TGTGCCAGCAGCCAAGCGGGGGGGTACACAGATACGCAGTATTTT
D gene: TRBD2
clone size: many
J gene: TRBJ2-3
V gene: TRBV3-1

CDR3 protein: CASSPQGRVAVYEQYF
CDR3 DNA: TGTGCCAGCAGTCCCCAAGGTAGGGTAGCGGTCTACGAGCAGTACTTC
D gene: .
clone size: many
J gene: TRBJ2-7
V gene: TRBV28

CDR3 protein: CASRADQGNTIYF
CDR3 DNA: TGTGCCAGTAGGGCAGATCAAGGAAACACCATATATTTT
D gene: .
clone size: .
J gene: TRBJ1-3
V gene: TRBV19

CDR3 protein: CSARDSELNTEAFF
CDR3 DNA: TGCAGTGCTAGAGATTCGGAGCTGAACACTGAAGCTTTCTTT
D gene: .
clone size: many
J gene: TRBJ1-1
V gene: TRBV20-1

CDR3 protein: CASNNLTGNTGELFF
CDR3 DNA: TGTGCCAGCAACAACTTGACTGGGAACACCGGGGAGCTGTTTTTT
D gene: .
clone size: few
J gene: TRBJ2-2
V gene: TRBV7-3

CDR3 protein: CASSPDRADTEAFF
CDR3 DNA: TGTGCCAGCAGCCCGGACAGGGCGGACACTGAAGCTTTCTTT
D gene: TRBD1
clone size: many
J gene: TRBJ1-1
V gene: TRBV3-1

CDR3 protein: CASNSRGGAGEVEQYF
CDR3 DNA: TGTGCCAGCAACAGTCGGGGAGGAGCGGGAGAGGTCGAGCAGTACTTC
D gene: TRBD2
clone size: many
J gene: TRBJ2-7
V gene: TRBV7-2

CDR3 protein: CSARFLTSGRPQETQYF
CDR3 DNA: TGCAGTGCTAGATTCCTGACTAGCGGGAGACCCCAAGAGACCCAGTACTTC
D gene: TRBD2
clone size: .
J gene: TRBJ2-5
V gene: TRBV20-1

CDR3 protein: CAWSPLEDTEAFF
CDR3 DNA: TGTGCCTGGAGTCCGCTAGAGGACACTGAAGCTTTCTTT
D gene: .
clone size: few
J gene: TRBJ1-1
V gene: TRBV30

CDR3 protein: CASGAGEGGYEQYF
CDR3 DNA: TGTGCCAGCGGAGCGGGAGAAGGAGGGTACGAGCAGTACTTC
D gene: TRBD2
clone size: few
J gene: TRBJ2-7
V gene: TRBV6-2/TRBV6-3

CDR3 protein: CASSSGQGSGELFF
CDR3 DNA: TGTGCCAGCAGCTCGGGACAGGGATCCGGGGAGCTGTTTTTT
D gene: TRBD1
clone size: few
J gene: TRBJ2-2
V gene: TRBV13

CDR3 protein: CASSSWQGGESNYGYTF
CDR3 DNA: TGCGCCAGCAGCTCCTGGCAGGGAGGTGAATCTAACTATGGCTACACCTTC
D gene: .
clone size: .
J gene: TRBJ1-2
V gene: TRBV5-1